This TCR beta chain was sequenced during a study of CD8 T cells in Susac syndrome. TEMRA cells were enriched by FACS, while CD8+ and CD4+ T cells were obtained through a negative isolation that was performed magnetically. A quantity of about 0.5 to 1 ug RNA underwent reverse transcription using random hexamers. immunoSEQ multiplex PCR amplified TCR beta CDR3 across 54 Vbeta, 13 Jbeta. TCRdb itself ran the immunoSEQ multiplex PCR reads through MiXCR, one entry per CDR3 protein. The sample comprises 85,000 to 90,000 distinct CDR3 sequences, 90% to 95% of which are singletons, and about 0.32% rests with the top ten. This CDR3 has 15 amino acids. Trimming at V came to 0 bases and at J to 6 bases, leaving 6 bases not matched to a gene. Germline lookup yields CDR1 SQVTM and CDR2 ANQGSEA.

Sequencing was done on a sample of CD8+ T cells from PBMCs. The TCR originated in a human donor in good health. This chain joins TRBV29-1 and TRBJ2-2; 8 positions match TRBD2. CDR3 protein: CSVEDLAGGAGELFF. As DNA, the CDR3 is TGCAGCGTTGAAGATCTCGCGGGGGGAGCCGGGGAGCTGTTTTTT.